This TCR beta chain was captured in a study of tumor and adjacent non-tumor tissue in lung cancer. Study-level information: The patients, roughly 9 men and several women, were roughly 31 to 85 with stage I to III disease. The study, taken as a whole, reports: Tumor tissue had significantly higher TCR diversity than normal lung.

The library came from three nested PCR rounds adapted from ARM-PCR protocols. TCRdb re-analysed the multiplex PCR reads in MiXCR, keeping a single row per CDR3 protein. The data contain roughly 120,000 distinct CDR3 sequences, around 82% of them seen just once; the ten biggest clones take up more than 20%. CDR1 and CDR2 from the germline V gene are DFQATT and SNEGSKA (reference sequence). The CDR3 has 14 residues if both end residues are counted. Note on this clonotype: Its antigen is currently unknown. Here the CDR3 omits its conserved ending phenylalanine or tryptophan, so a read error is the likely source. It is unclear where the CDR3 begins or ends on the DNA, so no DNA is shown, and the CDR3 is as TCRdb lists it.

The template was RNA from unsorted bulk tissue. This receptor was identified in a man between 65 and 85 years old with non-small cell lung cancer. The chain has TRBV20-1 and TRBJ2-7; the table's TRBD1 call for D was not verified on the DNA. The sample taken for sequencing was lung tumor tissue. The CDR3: CSATGGRSPYEQYS.